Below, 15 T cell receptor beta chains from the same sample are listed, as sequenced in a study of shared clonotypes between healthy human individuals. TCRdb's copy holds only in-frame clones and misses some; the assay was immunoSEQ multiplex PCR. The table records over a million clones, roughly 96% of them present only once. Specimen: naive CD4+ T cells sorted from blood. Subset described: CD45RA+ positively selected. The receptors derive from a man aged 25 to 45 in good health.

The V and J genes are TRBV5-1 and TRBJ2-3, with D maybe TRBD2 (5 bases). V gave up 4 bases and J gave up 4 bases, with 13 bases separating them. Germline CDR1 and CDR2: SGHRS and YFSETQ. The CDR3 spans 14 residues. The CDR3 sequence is CASSPTGSSDTQYF. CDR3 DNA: TGCGCCAGCAGCCCGACGGGGAGTTCAGATACGCAGTATTTT. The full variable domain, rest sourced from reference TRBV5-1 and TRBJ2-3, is KAGVTQTPRYLIKTRGQQVTLSCSPISGHRSVSWYQQTPGQGLQFLFEYFSETQRNKGNFPGRFSGRQFSNSRSEMNVSTLELGDSALYLCASSPTGSSDTQYFGPGTRLTVL.

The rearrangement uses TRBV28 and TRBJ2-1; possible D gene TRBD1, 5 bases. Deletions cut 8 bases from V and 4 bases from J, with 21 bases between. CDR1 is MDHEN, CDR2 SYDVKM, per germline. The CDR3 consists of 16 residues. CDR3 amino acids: CASLEETAHAYNEQFF. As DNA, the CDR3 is TGTGCCAGCCTTGAGGAGACAGCCCACGCATACAATGAGCAGTTCTTC.

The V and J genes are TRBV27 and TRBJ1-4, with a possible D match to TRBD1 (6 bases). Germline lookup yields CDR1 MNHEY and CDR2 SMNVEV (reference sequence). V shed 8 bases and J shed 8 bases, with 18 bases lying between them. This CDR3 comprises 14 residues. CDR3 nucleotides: TGTGCCAGCCTTTCCGGGGGGCTGGGAGAAAAACTGTTTTTT. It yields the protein CASLSGGLGEKLFF.

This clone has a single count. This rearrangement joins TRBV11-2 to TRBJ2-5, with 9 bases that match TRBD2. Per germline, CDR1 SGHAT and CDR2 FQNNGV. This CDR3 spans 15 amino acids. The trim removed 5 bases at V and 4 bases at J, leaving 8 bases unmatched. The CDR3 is CASSPRGGRGETQYF. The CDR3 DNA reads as TGTGCCAGCAGCCCGCGGGGCGGGAGGGGAGAGACCCAGTACTTC.

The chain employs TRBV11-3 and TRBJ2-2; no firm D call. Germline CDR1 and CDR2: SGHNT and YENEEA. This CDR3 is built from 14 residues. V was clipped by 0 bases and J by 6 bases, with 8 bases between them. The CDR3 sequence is CASSLDLAAGELFF. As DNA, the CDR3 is TGTGCCAGCAGCTTAGATTTGGCAGCCGGGGAGCTGTTTTTT.

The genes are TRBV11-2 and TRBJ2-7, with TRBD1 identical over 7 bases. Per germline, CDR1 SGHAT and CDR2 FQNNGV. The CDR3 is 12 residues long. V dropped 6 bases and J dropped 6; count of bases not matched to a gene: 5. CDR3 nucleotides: TGTGCCAGCAGGCCGAACAGGGGCGAGCAGTACTTC. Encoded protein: CASRPNRGEQYF. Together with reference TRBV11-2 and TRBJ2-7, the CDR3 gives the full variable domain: EAGVAQSPRYKIIEKRQSVAFWCNPISGHATLYWYQQILGQGPKLLIQFQNNGVVDDSQLPKDRFSAERLKGVDSTLKIQPAKLEDSAVYLCASRPNRGEQYFGPGTRLTVT.

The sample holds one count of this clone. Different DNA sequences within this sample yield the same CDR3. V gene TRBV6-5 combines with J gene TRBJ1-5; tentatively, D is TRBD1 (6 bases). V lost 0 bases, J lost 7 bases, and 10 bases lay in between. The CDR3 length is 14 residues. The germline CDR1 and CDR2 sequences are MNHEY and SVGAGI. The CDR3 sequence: CASSYSRGYQPQHF. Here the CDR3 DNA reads TGTGCCAGCAGTTACTCCAGGGGTTACCAGCCCCAGCATTTT.

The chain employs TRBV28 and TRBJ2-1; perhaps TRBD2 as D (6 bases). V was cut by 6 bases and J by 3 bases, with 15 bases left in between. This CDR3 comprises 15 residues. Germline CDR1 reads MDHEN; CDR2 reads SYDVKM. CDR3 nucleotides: TGTGCCAGCAGGAATAGGAGGGGTAACTACAATGAGCAGTTCTTC. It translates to CASRNRRGNYNEQFF.

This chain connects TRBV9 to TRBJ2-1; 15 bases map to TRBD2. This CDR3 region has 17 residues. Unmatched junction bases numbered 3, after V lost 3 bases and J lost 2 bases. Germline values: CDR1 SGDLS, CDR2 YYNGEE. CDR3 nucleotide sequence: TGTGCCAGCAGCGGGACTAGCGGGAGGGTCGCCTACAATGAGCAGTTCTTC. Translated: CASSGTSGRVAYNEQFF.

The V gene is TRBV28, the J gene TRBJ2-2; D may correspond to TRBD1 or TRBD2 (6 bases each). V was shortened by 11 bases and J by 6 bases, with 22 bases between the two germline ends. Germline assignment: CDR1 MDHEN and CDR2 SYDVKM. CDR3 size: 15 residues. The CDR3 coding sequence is TGTGCCTCCATCGGAGGGGGTTTGAGCGCCGGGGAGCTGTTTTTT. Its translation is CASIGGGLSAGELFF.

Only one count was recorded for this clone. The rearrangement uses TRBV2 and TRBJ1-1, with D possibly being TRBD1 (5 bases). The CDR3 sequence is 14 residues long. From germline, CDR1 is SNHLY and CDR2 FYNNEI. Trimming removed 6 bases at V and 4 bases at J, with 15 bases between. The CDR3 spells CASRGLGWGTEAFF. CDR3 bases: TGTGCCAGCAGGGGACTCGGCTGGGGCACTGAAGCTTTCTTT. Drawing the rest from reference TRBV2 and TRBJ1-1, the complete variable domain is EPEVTQTPSHQVTQMGQEVILRCVPISNHLYFYWYRQILGQKVEFLVSFYNNEISEKSEIFDDQFSVERPDGSNFTLKIRSTKLEDSAMYFCASRGLGWGTEAFFGQGTRLTVV.

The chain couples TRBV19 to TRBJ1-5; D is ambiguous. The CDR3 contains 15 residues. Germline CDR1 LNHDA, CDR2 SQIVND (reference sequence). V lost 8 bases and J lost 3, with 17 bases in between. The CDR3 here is CASCARERPNQPQHF. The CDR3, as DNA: TGTGCCAGTTGTGCGAGGGAGAGACCCAATCAGCCCCAGCATTTT.

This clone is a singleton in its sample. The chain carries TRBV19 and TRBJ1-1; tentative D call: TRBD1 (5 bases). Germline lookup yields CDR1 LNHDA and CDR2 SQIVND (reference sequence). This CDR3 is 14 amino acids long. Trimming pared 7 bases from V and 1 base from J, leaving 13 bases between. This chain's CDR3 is CASNRGTENTEAFF. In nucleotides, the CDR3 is TGTGCCAGTAACCGGGGGACGGAGAACACTGAAGCTTTCTTT.

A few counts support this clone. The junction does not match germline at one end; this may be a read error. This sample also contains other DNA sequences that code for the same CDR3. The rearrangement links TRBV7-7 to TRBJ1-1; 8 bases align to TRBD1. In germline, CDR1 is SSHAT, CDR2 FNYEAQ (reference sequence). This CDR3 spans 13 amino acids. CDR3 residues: CASSLDRGTEAFF. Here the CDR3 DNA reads TGTGCTAGCAGCTTAGACAGGGGAACTGAAGCTTTCTTT.

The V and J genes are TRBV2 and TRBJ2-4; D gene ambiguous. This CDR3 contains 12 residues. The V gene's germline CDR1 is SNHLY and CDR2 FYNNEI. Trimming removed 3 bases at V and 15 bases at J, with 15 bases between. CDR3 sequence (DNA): TGTGCCAGCAGTGATATGGTGCAAGTTTGGTACTTC. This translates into CASSDMVQVWYF.